Listed here are 18 T cell receptor beta chains from one sample, sequenced in a study of control samples from healthy donors and cancer patients. Sequencing used immunoSEQ multiplex PCR; TCRdb keeps in-frame clones, though not all of them. The table records about 160,000 clones, 94% of them present only once. Sequencing was performed on PBMCs. The source of these receptors is a man aged 55 to 70 with colorectal cancer.

This clone is a singleton in its sample. This chain links TRBV18 with TRBJ1-5; no clear D. Germline values: CDR1 KGHSH, CDR2 LQKENI. Trimming shortened V by 3 bases and J by 0 bases, and 9 bases separated the two germline ends. This CDR3 comprises 15 residues. CDR3 sequence (DNA): TGTGCCAGCTCACCGGCAAGGGATAGCAATCAGCCCCAGCATTTT. Its translation is CASSPARDSNQPQHF.

This clone was counted once. The genes are TRBV27 and TRBJ2-2; TRBD2 is a possible D gene (6 bases). CDR1 is MNHEY and CDR2 is SMNVEV in the germline V gene (reference sequence). The CDR3 length is 15 residues. Trimming removed 4 bases from V and 5 bases from J, with 14 bases in between. The CDR3 DNA is TGTGCCAGCAGTTGGGACTCGGGCGGGACCGGGGAGCTGTTTTTT. Its translation: CASSWDSGGTGELFF.

V is TRBV10-3 and J is TRBJ1-5; 9 bases agree with TRBD1. V shed 2 bases, J shed 1 base, and the junction held 3 bases outside the gene matches. The germline CDR1 and CDR2 sequences are ENHRY and SYGVKD. The length of the CDR3 is 16 residues. DNA of the CDR3: TGTGCCATCAGTGAGACAGGGGGCGCGAGCAATCAGCCCCAGCATTTT. It is translated as CAISETGGASNQPQHF.

The rearrangement links TRBV4-3 to TRBJ1-5; D is possibly TRBD1 (5 bases). CDR1 is LGHNA and CDR2 is YSLEER in the germline V gene. V lost 0 bases to trimming and J lost 2 bases, with 11 bases between them. CDR3 length: 16 residues. The CDR3 here is CASSQEAQGRNQPQHF. The DNA for the CDR3 is TGCGCCAGCAGCCAAGAGGCCCAGGGCCGCAATCAGCCCCAGCATTTT.

The chain couples TRBV4-1 to TRBJ2-5; D call uncertain. Germline V CDR1 and CDR2: MGHRA, YSYEKL. The CDR3 contains 13 residues. The V end was cut by 1 base, the J end by 5 bases, with 8 bases between. The CDR3 region has the DNA TGCGCCAGCAGCCAAGCCCCTCCCGAGACCCAGTACTTC. This translates into CASSQAPPETQYF.

The chain is built from TRBV7-2 and TRBJ2-3; the D is unclear. CDR3 length: 11 residues. V lost 3 bases, J lost 5 bases, and 3 bases lay in between. CDR1 SGHTA and CDR2 FQGNSA come from the germline V gene. The CDR3 nucleotides read TGTGCCAGCAGCTTCTTAGATACGCAGTATTTT. Amino acids: CASSFLDTQYF. The full variable domain, rest sourced from reference TRBV7-2 and TRBJ2-3, is GAGVSQSPSNKVTEKGKDVELRCDPISGHTALYWYRQSLGQGLEFLIYFQGNSAPDKSGLPSDRFSAERTGGSVSTLTIQRTQQEDSAVYLCASSFLDTQYFGPGTRLTVL.

This rearrangement joins TRBV11-3 to TRBJ2-2; 9 positions match TRBD1. V trimming: 3 bases; J trimming: 2 bases; junction bases outside the gene matches: 4. From germline, CDR1 is SGHNT and CDR2 YENEEA. The CDR3 has 16 residues. The CDR3 loop is CASSFGTGFNTGELFF. As DNA, the CDR3 is TGTGCCAGCAGCTTTGGGACAGGGTTTAACACCGGGGAGCTGTTTTTT.

CDR3 amino acids: CASSHAQRGTTDTQYF. The CDR3 DNA sequence: TGCGCCAGCAGCCATGCCCAGCGGGGGACCACAGATACGCAGTATTTT. The chain couples TRBV4-3 to TRBJ2-3, with 8 bases fitting TRBD2. The V and J ends lost 3 bases and 2 bases, in that order; junction bases with no gene match: 7. This CDR3 has 16 residues. CDR1 and CDR2 from the germline V gene are LGHNA and YSLEER.

CDR3 loop: CASSLVGTEPNYGYTF. The CDR3 DNA reads as TGTGCCAGCAGCTTAGTTGGGACAGAACCTAACTATGGCTACACCTTC. The chain uses TRBV7-2 and TRBJ1-2; 7 nucleotides align to TRBD1. The CDR3 sequence is 16 residues long. CDR1 SGHTA and CDR2 FQGNSA come from the germline V gene. V lost 1 base, J lost 0 bases, and 5 bases stayed unmatched.

This chain links TRBV3-1 (or the pseudogene TRBV3-2) with TRBJ2-1; 10 positions agree with TRBD2. Germline CDR1 and CDR2: LGHDT and YNNKEL (reference sequence). The CDR3 consists of 15 residues. The trim removed 2 bases at V and 3 bases at J, leaving 1 base unmatched. The CDR3 reads CASSQTSGVYNEQFF. The CDR3 region has the DNA TGTGCCAGCAGCCAAACTAGCGGGGTCTACAATGAGCAGTTCTTC.

The chain uses TRBV9 and TRBJ1-1, with D perhaps TRBD1 (6 bases). Germline V gene sequence: CDR1 SGDLS, CDR2 YYNGEE. Trimming removed 4 bases at V and 1 base at J, with 8 bases between. The CDR3 loop spans 13 amino acids. As DNA, the CDR3 is TGTGCCAGCAGCCCGACAGGGAACACTGAAGCTTTCTTT. It encodes CASSPTGNTEAFF. Full variable domain (rest looked up from reference TRBV9 and TRBJ1-1): DSGVTQTPKHLITATGQRVTLRCSPRSGDLSVYWYQQSLDQGLQFLIQYYNGEERAKGNILERFSAQQFPDLHSELNLSSLELGDSALYFCASSPTGNTEAFFGQGTRLTVV.

The chain couples TRBV5-5 to TRBJ2-7; TRBD2 aligns across 16 bases. Germline values: CDR1 SGHKS, CDR2 YYEKEE (reference sequence). The trim removed 3 bases at V and 6 bases at J, leaving 9 bases unmatched. This CDR3 contains 17 residues. CDR3 bases: TGTGCCAGCAGCTCGGGACTAGCGGGGGGGCCGTGGGGCGAGCAGTACTTC. It is translated as CASSSGLAGGPWGEQYF.

The chain combines TRBV29-1 with TRBJ1-1; D is possibly TRBD1 (5 bases). This CDR3 has 12 amino acids. Germline CDR1 reads SQVTM; CDR2 reads ANQGSEA. Trimming removed 5 bases at V and 5 bases at J, with 12 bases between. The CDR3 protein is CSVWQGGTEAFF. In DNA, the CDR3 is TGCAGCGTTTGGCAGGGAGGGACTGAAGCTTTCTTT.

This chain uses TRBV5-4 with TRBJ1-2; 8 bases are shared with TRBD1. CDR1 is SGHNT and CDR2 is YYREEE in the germline V gene (reference sequence). The length of the CDR3 is 13 residues. The V segment lost 5 bases and the J segment 4 bases; nucleotides outside the gene matches: 4. CDR3 sequence reads: CASSGQGGYGYTF. The CDR3 DNA reads TGTGCCAGCAGTGGACAGGGTGGCTATGGCTACACCTTC.

The chain uses TRBV29-1 and TRBJ2-1; a weak D match, TRBD1 (5 bases). Germline values: CDR1 SQVTM, CDR2 ANQGSEA. The CDR3 is 10 amino acids. V lost 7 bases, J lost 9 bases, and 10 bases lay in between. The CDR3, as DNA: TGCAGCGGAATGGACACTGAGCAGTTCTTC. It codes for CSGMDTEQFF.

This sequence joins TRBV7-9 and TRBJ2-1; D is perhaps TRBD1 or TRBD2 (5 bases each). CDR1 and CDR2 (germline): SEHNR, FQNEAQ (reference sequence). The CDR3 has 14 amino acids. V shed 0 bases and J shed 2 bases, with 5 bases lying between them. In DNA form, the CDR3 reads TGTGCCAGCAGCTTAGCGGGGGCCTACAATGAGCAGTTCTTC. It codes for CASSLAGAYNEQFF.

The chain has TRBV19 and TRBJ1-3, with D maybe TRBD1 (6 bases). The CDR3 has 19 amino acids. V was cut by 0 bases and J by 0 bases, with 18 bases left in between. Germline assignment: CDR1 LNHDA and CDR2 SQIVND (reference sequence). The DNA for the CDR3 is TGTGCCAGTAGTATAGATTGGACAGCAAGGACTCTCTCTGGAAACACCATATATTTT. It translates to CASSIDWTARTLSGNTIYF.

The CDR3 loop is CASSQGAHFSGYTF. CDR3 DNA sequence: TGTGCCAGCAGTCAGGGGGCCCACTTTTCCGGCTACACCTTC. V gene TRBV7-2 combines with J gene TRBJ1-2; TRBD1 agrees at 8 bases. Germline V CDR1 and CDR2: SGHTA, FQGNSA. J was trimmed by 8 bases and V by 6 bases; bases with no gene match: 11. The CDR3 length is 14 residues.